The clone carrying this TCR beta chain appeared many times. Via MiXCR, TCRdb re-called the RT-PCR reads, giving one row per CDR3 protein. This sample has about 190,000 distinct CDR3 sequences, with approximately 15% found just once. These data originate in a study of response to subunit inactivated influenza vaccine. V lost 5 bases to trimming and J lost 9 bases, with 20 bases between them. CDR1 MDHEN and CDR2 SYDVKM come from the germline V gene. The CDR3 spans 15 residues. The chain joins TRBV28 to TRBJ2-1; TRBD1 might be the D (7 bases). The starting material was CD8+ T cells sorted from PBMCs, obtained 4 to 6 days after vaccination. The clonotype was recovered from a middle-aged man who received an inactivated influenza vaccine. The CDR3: CASSHAQGGSREQFF. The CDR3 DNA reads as TGTGCCAGCAGTCACGCCCAGGGGGGTAGCCGTGAGCAGTTCTTC.